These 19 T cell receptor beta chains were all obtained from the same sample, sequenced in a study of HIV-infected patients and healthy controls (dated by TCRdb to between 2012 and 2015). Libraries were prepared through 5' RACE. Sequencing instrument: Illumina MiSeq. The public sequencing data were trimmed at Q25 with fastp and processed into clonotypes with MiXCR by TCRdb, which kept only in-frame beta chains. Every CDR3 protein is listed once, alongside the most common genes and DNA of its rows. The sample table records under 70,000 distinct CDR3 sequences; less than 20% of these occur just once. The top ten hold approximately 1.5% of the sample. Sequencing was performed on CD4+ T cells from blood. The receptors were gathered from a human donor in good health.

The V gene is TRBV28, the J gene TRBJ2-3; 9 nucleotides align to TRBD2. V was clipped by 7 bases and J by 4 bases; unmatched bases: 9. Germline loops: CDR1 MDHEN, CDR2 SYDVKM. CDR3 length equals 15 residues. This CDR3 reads CASNTAGGIADTQYF. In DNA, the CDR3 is TGTGCCAGCAATACCGCGGGAGGGATCGCAGATACGCAGTATTTT.

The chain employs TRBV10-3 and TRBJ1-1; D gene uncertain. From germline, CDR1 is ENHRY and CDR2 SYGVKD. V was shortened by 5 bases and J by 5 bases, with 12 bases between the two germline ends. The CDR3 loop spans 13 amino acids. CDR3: CAISLPGSTEAFF. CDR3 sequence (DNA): TGTGCCATCAGTCTGCCTGGGTCGACTGAAGCTTTCTTT.

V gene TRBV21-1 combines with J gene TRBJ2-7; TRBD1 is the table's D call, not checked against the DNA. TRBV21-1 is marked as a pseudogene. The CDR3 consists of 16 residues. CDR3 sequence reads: CASRKLGNRQVYEQYF. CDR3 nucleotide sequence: TGTGCCAGCAGGAAACTAGGGAACAGACAGGTCTACGAGCAGTACTTC.

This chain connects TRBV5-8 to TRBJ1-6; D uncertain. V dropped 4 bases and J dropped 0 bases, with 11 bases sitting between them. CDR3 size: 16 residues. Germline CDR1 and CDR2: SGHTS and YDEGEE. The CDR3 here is CASSGPGFSYNSPLHF. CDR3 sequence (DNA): TGTGCCAGCAGCGGTCCTGGCTTCTCCTATAATTCACCCCTCCACTTT.

The CDR3 DNA is TGTGCCAGCAGTCGGGTCACCTATGGCTACACCTTC. Translated, it gives CASSRVTYGYTF. This rearrangement joins TRBV6-6 to TRBJ1-2; no firm D call. Germline V gives CDR1 MNHNY, CDR2 SVGAGI (reference sequence). V was trimmed by 5 bases and J by 4 bases, leaving 8 bases between them. CDR3 length: 12 amino acids.

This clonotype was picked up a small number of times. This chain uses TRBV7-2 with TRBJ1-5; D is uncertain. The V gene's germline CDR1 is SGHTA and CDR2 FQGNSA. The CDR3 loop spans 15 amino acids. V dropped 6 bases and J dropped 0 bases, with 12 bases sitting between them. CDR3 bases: TGTGCCAGCAGATATGAAGGAAATAGCAATCAGCCCCAGCATTTT. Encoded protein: CASRYEGNSNQPQHF.

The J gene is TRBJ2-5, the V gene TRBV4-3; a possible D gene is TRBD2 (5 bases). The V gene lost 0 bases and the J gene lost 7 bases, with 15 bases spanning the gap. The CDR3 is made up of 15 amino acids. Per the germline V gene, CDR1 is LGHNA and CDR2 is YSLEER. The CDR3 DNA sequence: TGCGCCAGCAGCCAAGAACATGACTATTTGGGGACCCAGTACTTC. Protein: CASSQEHDYLGTQYF.

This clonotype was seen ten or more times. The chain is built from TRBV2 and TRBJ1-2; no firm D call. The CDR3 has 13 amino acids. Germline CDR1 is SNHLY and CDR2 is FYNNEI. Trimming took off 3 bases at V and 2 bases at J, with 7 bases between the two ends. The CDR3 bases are TGTGCCAGCAGTGAGAACACAAACTATGGCTACACCTTC. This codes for CASSENTNYGYTF.

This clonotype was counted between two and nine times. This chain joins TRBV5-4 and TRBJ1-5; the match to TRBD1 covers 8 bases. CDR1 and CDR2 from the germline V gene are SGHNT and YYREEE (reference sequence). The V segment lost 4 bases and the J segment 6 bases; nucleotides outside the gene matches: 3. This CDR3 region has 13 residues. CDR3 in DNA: TGTGCCAGCAGCCCTGACAGGGGTCAGCCCCAGCATTTT. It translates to CASSPDRGQPQHF.

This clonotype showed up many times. The chain's CDR3 is CASSDLQFRDGPAYEQYF. CDR3 nucleotide sequence: TGTGCCAGCAGTGACCTGCAGTTCCGGGACGGGCCCGCCTACGAGCAGTACTTC. The rearrangement joins TRBV6-4 to TRBJ2-7; either TRBD1 or TRBD2 may supply D (5 bases each). The germline gives CDR1 MRHNA, CDR2 SNTAGT. V shed 2 bases and J shed 2 bases, with 22 bases lying between them. The CDR3 loop spans 18 amino acids.

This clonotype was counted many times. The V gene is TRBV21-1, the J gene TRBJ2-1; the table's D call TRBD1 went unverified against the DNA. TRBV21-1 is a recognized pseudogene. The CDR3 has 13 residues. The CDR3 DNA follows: TGTGCCAGCATACAGACAGGGGGCAATGAGCAGTTCTTC. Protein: CASIQTGGNEQFF.

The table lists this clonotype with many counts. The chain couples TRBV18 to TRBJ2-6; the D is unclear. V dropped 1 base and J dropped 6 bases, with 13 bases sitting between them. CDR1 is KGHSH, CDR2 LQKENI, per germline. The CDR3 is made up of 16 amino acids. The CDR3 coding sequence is TGTGCCAGCTCACCACTTCTCGAAAAGAAGGCCAACGTCCTGACTTTC. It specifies CASSPLLEKKANVLTF.

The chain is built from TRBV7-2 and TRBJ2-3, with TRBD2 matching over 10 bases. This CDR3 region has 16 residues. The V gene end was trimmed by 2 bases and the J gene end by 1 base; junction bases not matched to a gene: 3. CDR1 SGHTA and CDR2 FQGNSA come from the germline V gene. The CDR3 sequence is CASSLQAGGGTDTQYF. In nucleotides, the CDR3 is TGTGCCAGCAGCTTACAAGCGGGGGGGGGCACAGATACGCAGTATTTT.

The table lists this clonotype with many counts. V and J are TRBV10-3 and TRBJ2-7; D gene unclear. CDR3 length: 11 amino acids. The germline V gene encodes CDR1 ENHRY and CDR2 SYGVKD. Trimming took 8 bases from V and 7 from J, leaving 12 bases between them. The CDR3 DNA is TGTGCCATCTCCACCCCCGAAGAGCAGTACTTC. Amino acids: CAISTPEEQYF.

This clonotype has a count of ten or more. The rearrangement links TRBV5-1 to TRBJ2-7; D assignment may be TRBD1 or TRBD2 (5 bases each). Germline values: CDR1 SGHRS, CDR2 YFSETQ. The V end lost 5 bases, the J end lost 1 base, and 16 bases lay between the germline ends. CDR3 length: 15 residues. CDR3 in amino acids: CASSTDGGSSYEQYF. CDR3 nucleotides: TGCGCCAGCAGTACCGATGGGGGTTCTTCCTACGAGCAGTACTTC.

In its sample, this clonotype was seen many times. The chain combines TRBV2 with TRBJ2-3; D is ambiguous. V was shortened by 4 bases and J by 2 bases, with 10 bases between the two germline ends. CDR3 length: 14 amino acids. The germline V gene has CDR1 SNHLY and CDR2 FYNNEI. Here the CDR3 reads CASSVDLYTDTQYF. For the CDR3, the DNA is TGTGCCAGCAGTGTGGATCTTTACACAGATACGCAGTATTTT.

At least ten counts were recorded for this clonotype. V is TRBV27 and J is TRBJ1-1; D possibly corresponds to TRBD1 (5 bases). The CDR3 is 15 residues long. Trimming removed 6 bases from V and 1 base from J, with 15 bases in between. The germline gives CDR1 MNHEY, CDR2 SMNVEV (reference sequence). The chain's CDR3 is CASSFVGLENTEAFF. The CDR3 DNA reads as TGTGCCAGCAGCTTCGTGGGACTCGAGAACACTGAAGCTTTCTTT.

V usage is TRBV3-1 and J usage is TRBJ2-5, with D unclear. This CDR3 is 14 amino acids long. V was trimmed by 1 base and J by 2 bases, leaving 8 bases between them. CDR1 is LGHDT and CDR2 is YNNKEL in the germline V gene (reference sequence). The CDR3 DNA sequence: TGTGCCAGCAGCCAAGGGCCCTTACAAGAGACCCAGTACTTC. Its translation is CASSQGPLQETQYF.

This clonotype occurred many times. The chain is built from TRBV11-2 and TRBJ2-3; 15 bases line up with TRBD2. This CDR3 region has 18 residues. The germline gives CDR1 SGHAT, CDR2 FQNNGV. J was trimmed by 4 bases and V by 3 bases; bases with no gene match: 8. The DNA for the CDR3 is TGTGCCAGCAGCTTCTGGACTAGCGGGGGGGCCGGGTCAGATACGCAGTATTTT. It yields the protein CASSFWTSGGAGSDTQYF.